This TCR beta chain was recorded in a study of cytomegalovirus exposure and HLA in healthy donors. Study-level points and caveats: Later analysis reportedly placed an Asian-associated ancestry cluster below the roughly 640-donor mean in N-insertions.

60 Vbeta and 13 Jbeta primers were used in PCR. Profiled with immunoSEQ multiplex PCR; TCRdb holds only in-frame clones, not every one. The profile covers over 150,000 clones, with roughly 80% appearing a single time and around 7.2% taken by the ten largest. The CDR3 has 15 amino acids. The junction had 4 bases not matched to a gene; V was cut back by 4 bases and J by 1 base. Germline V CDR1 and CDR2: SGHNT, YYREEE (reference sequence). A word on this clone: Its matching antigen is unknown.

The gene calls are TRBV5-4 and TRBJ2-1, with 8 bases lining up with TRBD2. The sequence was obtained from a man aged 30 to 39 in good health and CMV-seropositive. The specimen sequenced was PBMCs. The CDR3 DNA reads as TGTGCCAGCAGCCGAACTAGCGGATCCTACAATGAGCAGTTCTTC. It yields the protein CASSRTSGSYNEQFF.